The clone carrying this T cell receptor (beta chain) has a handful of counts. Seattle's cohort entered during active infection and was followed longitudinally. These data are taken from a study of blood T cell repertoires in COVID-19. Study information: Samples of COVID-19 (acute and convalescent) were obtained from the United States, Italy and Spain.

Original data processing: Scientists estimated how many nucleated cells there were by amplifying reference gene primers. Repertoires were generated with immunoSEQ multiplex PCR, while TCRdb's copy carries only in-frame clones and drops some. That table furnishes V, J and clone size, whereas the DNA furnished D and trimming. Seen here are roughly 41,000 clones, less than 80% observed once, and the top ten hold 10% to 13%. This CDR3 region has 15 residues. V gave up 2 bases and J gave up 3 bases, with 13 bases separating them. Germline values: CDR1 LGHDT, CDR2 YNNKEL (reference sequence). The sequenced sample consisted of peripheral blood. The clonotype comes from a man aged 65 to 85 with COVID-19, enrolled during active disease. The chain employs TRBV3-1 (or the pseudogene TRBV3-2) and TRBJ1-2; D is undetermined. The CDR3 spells CASSQSNYNDYGYTF. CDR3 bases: TGTGCCAGCAGCCAAAGTAACTATAACGACTATGGCTACACCTTC.